One sample yielded the 13 T cell receptor beta chains listed below, sequenced in a study of T cells in Graves' hyperthyroidism and ophthalmopathy. Amplified TCR beta CDR3 regions came from RNA transcripts. During a first-round RT-PCR of the TCR CDR3, the HTBI primer set was used. TCRdb analysed the multiplex PCR reads with MiXCR anew, one entry per CDR3 protein. The table records 530,000 or so distinct CDR3 sequences, under 60% of them present only once. Sequencing input: peripheral blood or thyroid tissue (not recorded which). The receptor set was obtained from a woman in her late teens or twenties with Graves' hyperthyroidism.

The chain joins TRBV29-1 to TRBJ1-1; the match to TRBD1 covers 7 bases. The CDR3 is 16 amino acids. Per the germline V gene, CDR1 is SQVTM and CDR2 is ANQGSEA. The J segment lost 0 bases and the V segment lost 8 bases, leaving 15 bases of the junction unmatched. CDR3 sequence (DNA): TGCAGCTTTATTACCGGGACAGCCCCAATGAACACTGAAGCTTTCTTT. Its protein product is CSFITGTAPMNTEAFF.

Comments on this clonotype: A much larger clone differs from this one at a single base, so this may be a read error. The chain has TRBV20-1 and TRBJ2-2; 7 bases fit TRBD2. This CDR3 contains 15 residues. CDR1 and CDR2 from the germline V gene are DFQATT and SNEGSKA (reference sequence). CDR3 DNA: TGCAGTGCTAGCCCCTGGGGGGGTAACACCGGGGAGCTGCTTTTT. It codes for CSASPWGGNTGELLF.

This clonotype occurred many times. The chain uses TRBV7-9 and TRBJ2-2; TRBD1 aligns across 9 bases. The CDR3 consists of 17 residues. Per the germline V gene, CDR1 is SEHNR and CDR2 is FQNEAQ (reference sequence). The trim removed 3 bases at V and 3 bases at J, leaving 8 bases unmatched. DNA for the CDR3: TGTGCCAGCAGCTTCACAGGGGGCGCGGATTACACCGGGGAGCTGTTTTTT. This sequence encodes CASSFTGGADYTGELFF.

The chain combines TRBV4-3 with TRBJ2-7, with 8 bases matching TRBD1. From germline, CDR1 is LGHNA and CDR2 YSLEER. V shed 1 base and J 3 bases; nucleotides not matched to a gene: 2. This CDR3 contains 14 residues. In DNA, the CDR3 is TGCGCCAGCAGCCAAGGACAGGGGTTCTACGAGCAGTACTTC. The encoded protein is CASSQGQGFYEQYF.

This clonotype was found a few times. J is TRBJ2-7 and V is TRBV20-1; D is uncertain. This CDR3 has 9 residues. The V and J ends lost 8 bases and 6 bases respectively, with 8 bases between them. Germline CDR1 DFQATT, CDR2 SNEGSKA (reference sequence). CDR3 protein: CSYTFEQYF. The CDR3, as DNA: TGCAGTTATACCTTCGAGCAGTACTTC.

The chain links TRBV6-5 to TRBJ2-6, with D possibly TRBD1 on 6 matching bases. The V end lost 5 bases, the J end lost 11 bases, and 16 bases lay between the germline ends. Germline CDR1 MNHEY, CDR2 SVGAGI. The CDR3 runs 14 residues. The chain's CDR3 is CASSPNRDSYVLTF. As DNA, the CDR3 is TGTGCCAGCAGTCCAAACAGGGATTCCTACGTCCTGACTTTC.

This clonotype was seen at least ten times. CDR3 sequence reads: CASSPYRDWNYEQYF. The CDR3 DNA is TGTGCCAGCAGCCCATACCGGGACTGGAACTACGAGCAGTACTTC. The chain carries TRBV3-1 and TRBJ2-7; weak D call: TRBD2 (6 bases). Germline CDR1 reads LGHDT; CDR2 reads YNNKEL (reference sequence). The CDR3 has 15 amino acids. V was clipped by 4 bases and J by 3 bases, with 16 bases between them.

The chain employs TRBV29-1 and TRBJ1-2; no clear D gene. V lost 4 bases, J lost 8 bases, and 14 bases lay in between. Looked up from germline, CDR1 is SQVTM and CDR2 is ANQGSEA. The CDR3 is 12 amino acids. The CDR3 protein is CSVANGLEGYTF. The CDR3 bases are TGCAGCGTTGCTAACGGACTAGAGGGCTACACCTTC.

This clonotype appeared many times. V is TRBV14 and J is TRBJ1-2, with D maybe TRBD1 (6 bases). Trimming removed 1 base at V and 4 bases at J, with 10 bases between. Germline V CDR1 and CDR2: SGHDN, FVKESK. This CDR3 region has 14 residues. The CDR3 loop reads CASSQGAGVYGYTF. The CDR3 DNA follows: TGTGCCAGCAGCCAAGGGGCAGGGGTCTATGGCTACACCTTC. The whole variable domain, remainder taken from reference TRBV14 and TRBJ1-2, is EAGVTQFPSHSVIEKGQTVTLRCDPISGHDNLYWYRRVMGKEIKFLLHFVKESKQDESGMPNNRFLAERTGGTYSTLKVQPAELEDSGVYFCASSQGAGVYGYTFGSGTRLTVV.

This rearrangement joins TRBV5-1 to TRBJ2-7; 12 bases line up with TRBD1. V shed 7 bases and J 6 bases; nucleotides not matched to a gene: 5. The length of the CDR3 is 13 residues. Per the germline V gene, CDR1 is SGHRS and CDR2 is YFSETQ. CDR3 nucleotides: TGCGCCAGCCCCGGGACAGGGGGCATCGAGCAGTACTTC. Protein: CASPGTGGIEQYF.

For this clonotype: Lacking the conserved final phenylalanine or tryptophan, this CDR3 likely reflects a read error. The DNA is omitted, as the CDR3 cannot be located on it reliably, and the CDR3 follows TCRdb's listing. The rearrangement links TRBV10-3 to TRBJ1-4; the tabulated D call, TRBD1, remains unverified against the DNA. CDR1 is ENHRY, CDR2 SYGVKD, per germline. Termini included, the CDR3 measures 11 amino acids. The CDR3 loop reads CAITRGRGRAL.

In its sample, this clonotype was seen many times. This rearrangement joins TRBV19 to TRBJ1-2; possibly TRBD1 for D (5 bases). This CDR3 is 14 amino acids long. The germline CDR1 and CDR2 sequences are LNHDA and SQIVND (reference sequence). The ends were cut back, 7 bases at V and 3 bases at J, with 15 bases in the middle. The CDR3 bases are TGTGCCAGTATCAGTGCGGGGGGGTACTATGGCTACACCTTC. Translating it yields CASISAGGYYGYTF.

V and J are TRBV20-1 and TRBJ2-7; D unclear. Germline V gene lookup returns CDR1 DFQATT and CDR2 SNEGSKA (reference sequence). CDR3 length: 14 residues. V dropped 2 bases and J dropped 5 bases, with 16 bases sitting between them. The CDR3 coding sequence is TGCAGTGCTAGATCGGTCGCGGAAGTCCACGAGCAGTACTTC. It yields the protein CSARSVAEVHEQYF.